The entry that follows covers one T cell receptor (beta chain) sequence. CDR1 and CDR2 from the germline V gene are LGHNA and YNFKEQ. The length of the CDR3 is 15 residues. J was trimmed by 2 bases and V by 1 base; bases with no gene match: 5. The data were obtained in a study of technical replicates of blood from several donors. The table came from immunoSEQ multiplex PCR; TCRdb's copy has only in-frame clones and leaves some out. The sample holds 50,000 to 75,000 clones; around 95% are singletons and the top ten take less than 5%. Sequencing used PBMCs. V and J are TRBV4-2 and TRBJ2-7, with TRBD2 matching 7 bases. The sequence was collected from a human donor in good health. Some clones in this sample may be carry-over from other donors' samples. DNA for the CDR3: TGTGCCAGCAGCCAAGTGGCGGGGGAAGCCTACGAGCAGTACTTC. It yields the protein CASSQVAGEAYEQYF.